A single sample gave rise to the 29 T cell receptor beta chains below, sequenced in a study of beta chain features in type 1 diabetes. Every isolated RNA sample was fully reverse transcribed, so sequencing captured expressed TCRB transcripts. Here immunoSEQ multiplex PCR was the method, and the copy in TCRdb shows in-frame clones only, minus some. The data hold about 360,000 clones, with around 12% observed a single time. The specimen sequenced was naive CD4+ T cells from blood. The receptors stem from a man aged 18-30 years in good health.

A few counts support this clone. The CDR3 loop reads CASSFLAGAPNEQFF. The CDR3 bases are TGTGCCAGCAGCTTTCTAGCGGGGGCACCCAATGAGCAGTTCTTC. This sequence joins TRBV5-6 and TRBJ2-1; TRBD2 aligns across 10 bases. J was trimmed by 6 bases and V by 2 bases; bases with no gene match: 5. Germline V gene data show CDR1 as SGHDT and CDR2 as YYEEEE. The CDR3 contains 15 residues.

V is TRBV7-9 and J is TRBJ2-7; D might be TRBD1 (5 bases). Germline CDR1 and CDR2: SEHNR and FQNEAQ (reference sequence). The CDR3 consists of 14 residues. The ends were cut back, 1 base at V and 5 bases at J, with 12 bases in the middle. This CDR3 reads CASSLGQNSHEQYF. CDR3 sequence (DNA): TGTGCCAGCAGCTTAGGACAGAACAGTCACGAGCAGTACTTC.

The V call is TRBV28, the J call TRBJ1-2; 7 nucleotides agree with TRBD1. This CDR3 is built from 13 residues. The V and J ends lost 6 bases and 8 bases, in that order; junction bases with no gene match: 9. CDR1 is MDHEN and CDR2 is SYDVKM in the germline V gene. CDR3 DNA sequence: TGTGCCAGCAGGAAAACAGGGGAACGAGGCTACACCTTC. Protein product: CASRKTGERGYTF.

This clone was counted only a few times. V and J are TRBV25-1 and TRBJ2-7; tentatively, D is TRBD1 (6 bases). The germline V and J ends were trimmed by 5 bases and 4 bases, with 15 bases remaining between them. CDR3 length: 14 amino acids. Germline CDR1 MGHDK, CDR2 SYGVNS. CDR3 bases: TGTGCCAGCAGTCGGCCAGGGGAACTATACGAGCAGTACTTC. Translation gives CASSRPGELYEQYF.

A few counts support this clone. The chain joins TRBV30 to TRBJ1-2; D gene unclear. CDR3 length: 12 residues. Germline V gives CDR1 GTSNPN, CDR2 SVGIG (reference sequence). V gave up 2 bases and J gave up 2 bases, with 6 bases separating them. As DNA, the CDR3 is TGTGCCTGGAGTCGGTCAAACTATGGCTACACCTTC. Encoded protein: CAWSRSNYGYTF.

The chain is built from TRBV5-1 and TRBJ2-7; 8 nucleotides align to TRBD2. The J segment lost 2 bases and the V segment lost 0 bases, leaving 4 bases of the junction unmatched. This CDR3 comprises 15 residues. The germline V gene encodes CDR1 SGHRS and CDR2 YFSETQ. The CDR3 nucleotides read TGCGCCAGCAGCTTGGCCCCGGGAGGGCCCTACGAGCAGTACTTC. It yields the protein CASSLAPGGPYEQYF.

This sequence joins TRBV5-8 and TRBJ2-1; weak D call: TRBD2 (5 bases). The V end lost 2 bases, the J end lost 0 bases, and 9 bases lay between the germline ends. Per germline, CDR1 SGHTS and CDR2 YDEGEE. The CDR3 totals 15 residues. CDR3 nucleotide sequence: TGTGCCAGCAGCTTTTCAGGACTCTCCTACAATGAGCAGTTCTTC. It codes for CASSFSGLSYNEQFF. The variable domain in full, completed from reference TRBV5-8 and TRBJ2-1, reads EAGVTQSPTHLIKTRGQQATLRCSPISGHTSVYWYQQALGLGLQFLLWYDEGEERNRGNFPPRFSGRQFPNYSSELNVNALELEDSALYLCASSFSGLSYNEQFFGPGTRLTVL.

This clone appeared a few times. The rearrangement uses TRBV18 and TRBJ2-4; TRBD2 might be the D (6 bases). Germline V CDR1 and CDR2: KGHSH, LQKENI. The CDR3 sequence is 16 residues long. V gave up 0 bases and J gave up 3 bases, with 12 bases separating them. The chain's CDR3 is CASSPPGGSGKNIQYF. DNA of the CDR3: TGTGCCAGCTCACCACCCGGAGGGTCCGGCAAAAACATTCAGTACTTC.

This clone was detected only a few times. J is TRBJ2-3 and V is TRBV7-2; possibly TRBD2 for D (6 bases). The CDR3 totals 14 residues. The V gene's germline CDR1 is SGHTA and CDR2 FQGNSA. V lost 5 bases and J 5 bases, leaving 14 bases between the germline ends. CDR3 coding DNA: TGTGCCAGCAGCCGGGCGGGGCTCAAAGATACGCAGTATTTT. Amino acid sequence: CASSRAGLKDTQYF.

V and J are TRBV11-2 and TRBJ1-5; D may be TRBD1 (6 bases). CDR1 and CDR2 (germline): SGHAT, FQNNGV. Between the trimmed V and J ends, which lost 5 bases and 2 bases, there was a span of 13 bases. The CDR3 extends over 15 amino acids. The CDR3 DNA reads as TGTGCCAGCAGCAAAGGGGGGGCCGGCAATCAGCCCCAGCATTTT. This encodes CASSKGGAGNQPQHF.

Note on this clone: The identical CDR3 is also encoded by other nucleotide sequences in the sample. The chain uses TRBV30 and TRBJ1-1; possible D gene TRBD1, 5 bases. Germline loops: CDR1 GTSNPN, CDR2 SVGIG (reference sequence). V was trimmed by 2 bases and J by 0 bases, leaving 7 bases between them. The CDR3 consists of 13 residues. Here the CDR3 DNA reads TGTGCCTGGAGTCCAGGGATGAACACTGAAGCTTTCTTT. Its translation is CAWSPGMNTEAFF.

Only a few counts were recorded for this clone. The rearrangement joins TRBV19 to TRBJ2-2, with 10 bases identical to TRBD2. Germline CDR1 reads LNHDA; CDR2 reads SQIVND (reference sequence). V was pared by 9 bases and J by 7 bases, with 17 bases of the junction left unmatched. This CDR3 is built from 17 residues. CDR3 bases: TGTGCCAGCAGAACGAAAAATACCGGGACTAGCGTCGGGGAGCTGTTTTTT. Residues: CASRTKNTGTSVGELFF.

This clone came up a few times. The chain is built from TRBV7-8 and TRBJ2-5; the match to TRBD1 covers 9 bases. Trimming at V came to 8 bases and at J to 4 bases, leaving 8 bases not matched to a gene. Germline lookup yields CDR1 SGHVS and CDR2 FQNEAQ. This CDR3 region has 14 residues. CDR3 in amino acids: CASLTQGASETQYF. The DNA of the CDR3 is TGTGCCAGCTTAACACAGGGGGCCTCAGAGACCCAGTACTTC.

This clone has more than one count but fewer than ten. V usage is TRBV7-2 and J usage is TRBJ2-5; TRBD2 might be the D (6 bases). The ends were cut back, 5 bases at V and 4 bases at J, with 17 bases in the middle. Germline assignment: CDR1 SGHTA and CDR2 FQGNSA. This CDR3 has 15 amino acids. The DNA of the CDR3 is TGTGCCAGCAGCCAAGACGGCGGGGAAGGAGAGACCCAGTACTTC. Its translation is CASSQDGGEGETQYF. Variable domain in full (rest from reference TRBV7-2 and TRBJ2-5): GAGVSQSPSNKVTEKGKDVELRCDPISGHTALYWYRQSLGQGLEFLIYFQGNSAPDKSGLPSDRFSAERTGGSVSTLTIQRTQQEDSAVYLCASSQDGGEGETQYFGPGTRLLVL.

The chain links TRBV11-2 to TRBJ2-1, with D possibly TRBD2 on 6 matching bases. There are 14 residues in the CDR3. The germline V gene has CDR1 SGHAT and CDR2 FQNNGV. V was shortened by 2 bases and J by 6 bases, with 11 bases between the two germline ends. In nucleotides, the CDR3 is TGTGCCAGCAGCTTACAAGCGGGTCGCAATGAGCAGTTCTTC. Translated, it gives CASSLQAGRNEQFF.

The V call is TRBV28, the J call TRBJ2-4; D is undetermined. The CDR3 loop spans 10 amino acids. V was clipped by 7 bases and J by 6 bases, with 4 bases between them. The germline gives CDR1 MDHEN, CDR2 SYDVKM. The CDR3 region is CASTLNIQYF. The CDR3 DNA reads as TGTGCCAGCACCTTAAACATTCAGTACTTC. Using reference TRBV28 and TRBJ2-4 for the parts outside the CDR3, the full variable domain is DVKVTQSSRYLVKRTGEKVFLECVQDMDHENMFWYRQDPGLGLRLIYFSYDVKMKEKGDIPEGYSVSREKKERFSLILESASTNQTSMYLCASTLNIQYFGAGTRLSVL.

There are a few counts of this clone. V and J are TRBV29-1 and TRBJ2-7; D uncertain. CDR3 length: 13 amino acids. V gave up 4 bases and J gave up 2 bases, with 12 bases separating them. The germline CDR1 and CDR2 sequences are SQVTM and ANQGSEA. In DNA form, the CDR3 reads TGCAGCGTTGCAACGACTTCTCCCTACGAGCAGTACTTC. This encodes CSVATTSPYEQYF.

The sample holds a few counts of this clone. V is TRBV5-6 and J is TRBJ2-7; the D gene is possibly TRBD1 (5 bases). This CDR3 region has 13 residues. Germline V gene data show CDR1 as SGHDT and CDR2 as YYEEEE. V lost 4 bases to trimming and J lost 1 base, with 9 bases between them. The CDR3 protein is CASSPDSSYEQYF. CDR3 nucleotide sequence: TGTGCCAGCAGCCCTGACAGTTCCTACGAGCAGTACTTC.

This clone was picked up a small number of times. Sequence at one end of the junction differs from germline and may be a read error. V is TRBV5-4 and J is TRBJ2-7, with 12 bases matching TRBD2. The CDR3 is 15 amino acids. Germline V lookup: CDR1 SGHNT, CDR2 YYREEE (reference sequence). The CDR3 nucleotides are TGCGCCAGCAGCCAAGGGACTAGCGGGCGGTACGAGCAGTACTTC. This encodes CASSQGTSGRYEQYF.

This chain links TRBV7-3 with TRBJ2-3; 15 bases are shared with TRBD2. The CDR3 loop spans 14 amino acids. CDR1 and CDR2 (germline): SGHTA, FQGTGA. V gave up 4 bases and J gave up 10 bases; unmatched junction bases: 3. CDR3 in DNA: TGTGCCAGCAGCTGGGGACTAGCGGGAGGTCCGCAGTATTTT. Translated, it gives CASSWGLAGGPQYF. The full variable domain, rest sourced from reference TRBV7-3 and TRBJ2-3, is GAGVSQTPSNKVTEKGKYVELRCDPISGHTALYWYRQSLGQGPEFLIYFQGTGAADDSGLPNDRFFAVRPEGSVSTLKIQRTERGDSAVYLCASSWGLAGGPQYFGPGTRLTVL.

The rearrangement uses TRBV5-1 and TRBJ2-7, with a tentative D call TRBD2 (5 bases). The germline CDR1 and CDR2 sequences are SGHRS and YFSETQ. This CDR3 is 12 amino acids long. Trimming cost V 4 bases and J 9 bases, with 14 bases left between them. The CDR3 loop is CASSPDSGRQYF. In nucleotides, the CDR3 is TGCGCCAGCAGCCCGGACTCAGGAAGGCAGTACTTC.

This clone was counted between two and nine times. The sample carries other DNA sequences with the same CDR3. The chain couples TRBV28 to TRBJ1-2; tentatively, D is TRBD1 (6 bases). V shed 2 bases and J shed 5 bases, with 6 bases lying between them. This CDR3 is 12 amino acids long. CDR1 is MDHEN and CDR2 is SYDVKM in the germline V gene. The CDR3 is CASSLTGYGYTF. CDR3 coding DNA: TGTGCCAGCAGTTTAACAGGGTATGGCTACACCTTC.

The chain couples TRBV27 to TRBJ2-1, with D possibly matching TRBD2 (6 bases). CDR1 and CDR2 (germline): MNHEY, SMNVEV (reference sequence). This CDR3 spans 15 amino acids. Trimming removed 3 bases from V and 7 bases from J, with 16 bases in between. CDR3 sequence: CASSFPGLTLNEQFF. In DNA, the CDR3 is TGTGCCAGCAGTTTCCCGGGACTGACCTTAAATGAGCAGTTCTTC.

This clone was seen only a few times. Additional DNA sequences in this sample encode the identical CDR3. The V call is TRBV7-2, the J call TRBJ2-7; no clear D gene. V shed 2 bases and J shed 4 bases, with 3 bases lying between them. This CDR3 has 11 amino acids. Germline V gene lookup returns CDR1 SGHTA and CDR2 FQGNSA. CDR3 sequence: CASSLYYEQYF. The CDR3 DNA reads TGTGCCAGCAGCTTATATTACGAGCAGTACTTC.

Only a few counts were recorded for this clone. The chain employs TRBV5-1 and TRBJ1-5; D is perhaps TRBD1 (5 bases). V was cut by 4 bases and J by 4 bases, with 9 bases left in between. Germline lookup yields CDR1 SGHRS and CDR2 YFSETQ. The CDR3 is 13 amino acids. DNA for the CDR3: TGCGCCAGCAGCCCCAGGGCTAATCAGCCCCAGCATTTT. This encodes CASSPRANQPQHF. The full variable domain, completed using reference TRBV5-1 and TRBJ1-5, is KAGVTQTPRYLIKTRGQQVTLSCSPISGHRSVSWYQQTPGQGLQFLFEYFSETQRNKGNFPGRFSGRQFSNSRSEMNVSTLELGDSALYLCASSPRANQPQHFGDGTRLSIL.

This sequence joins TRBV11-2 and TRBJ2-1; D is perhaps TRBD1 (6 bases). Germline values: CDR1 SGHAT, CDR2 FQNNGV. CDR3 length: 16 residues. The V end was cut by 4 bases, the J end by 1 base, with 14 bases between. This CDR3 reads CASSSVRGLSYNEQFF. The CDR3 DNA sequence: TGTGCCAGCAGCTCGGTCAGGGGCTTATCCTACAATGAGCAGTTCTTC.

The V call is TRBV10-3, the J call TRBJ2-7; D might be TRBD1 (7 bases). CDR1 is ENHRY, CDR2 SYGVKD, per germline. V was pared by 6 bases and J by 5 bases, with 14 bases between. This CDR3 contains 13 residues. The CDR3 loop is CAIRSAGGHEQYF. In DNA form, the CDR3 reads TGTGCCATCAGGTCCGCAGGGGGGCACGAGCAGTACTTC.

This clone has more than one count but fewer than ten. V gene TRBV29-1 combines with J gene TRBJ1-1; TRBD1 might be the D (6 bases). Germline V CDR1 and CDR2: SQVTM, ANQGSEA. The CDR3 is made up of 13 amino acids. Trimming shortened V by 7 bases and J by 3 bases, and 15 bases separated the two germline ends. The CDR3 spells CSAAGGMDTEAFF. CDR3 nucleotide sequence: TGCAGCGCAGCGGGGGGCATGGACACTGAAGCTTTCTTT.

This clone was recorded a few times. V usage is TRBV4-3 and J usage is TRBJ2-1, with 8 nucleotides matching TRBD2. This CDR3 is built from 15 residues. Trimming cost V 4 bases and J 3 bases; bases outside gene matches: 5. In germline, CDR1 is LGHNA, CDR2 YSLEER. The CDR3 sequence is CASSPIAGFYNEQFF. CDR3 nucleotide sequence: TGCGCCAGCAGCCCCATAGCGGGATTCTACAATGAGCAGTTCTTC.